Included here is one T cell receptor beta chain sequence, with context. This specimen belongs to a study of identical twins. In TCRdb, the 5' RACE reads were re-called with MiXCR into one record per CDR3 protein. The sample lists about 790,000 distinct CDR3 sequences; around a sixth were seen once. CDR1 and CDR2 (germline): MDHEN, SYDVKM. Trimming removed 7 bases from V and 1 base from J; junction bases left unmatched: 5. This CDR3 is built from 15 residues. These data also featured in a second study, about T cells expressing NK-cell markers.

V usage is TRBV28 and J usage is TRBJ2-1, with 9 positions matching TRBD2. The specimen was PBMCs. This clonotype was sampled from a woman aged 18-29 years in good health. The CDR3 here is CASILSGRSYNEQFF. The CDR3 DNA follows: TGTGCCAGCATACTAAGCGGGAGGTCCTACAATGAGCAGTTCTTC.